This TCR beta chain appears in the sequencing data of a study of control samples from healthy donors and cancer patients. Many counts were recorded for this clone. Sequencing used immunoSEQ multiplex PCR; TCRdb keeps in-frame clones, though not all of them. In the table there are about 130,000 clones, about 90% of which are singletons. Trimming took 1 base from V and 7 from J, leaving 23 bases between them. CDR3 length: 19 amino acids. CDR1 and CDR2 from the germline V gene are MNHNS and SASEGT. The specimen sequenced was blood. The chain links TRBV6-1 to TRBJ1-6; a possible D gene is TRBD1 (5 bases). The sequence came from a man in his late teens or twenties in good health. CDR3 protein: CASSEVSIRRQGGNSPLHF. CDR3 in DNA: TGTGCCAGCAGTGAAGTATCAATCCGTCGGCAGGGCGGAAATTCACCCCTCCACTTT.